A few counts support the clone carrying this TCR beta chain. Its target is not known. Naivety among CD8 cells was defined by CD45RO negativity and positive CCR7 selection, thereby excluding terminally differentiated effector memory CD45RA+ cells. The data derive from a study of shared clonotypes between healthy human individuals. The overall study: CD4 naive and memory got three plates each, CD8 naive two, CD8 memory one. General study findings and limits: The study found roughly 5% of naive CD4 clonotypes shared across four donors. When compared with the clonotypes that were shared by all four sorted-subset donors, the non-shared clonotypes turned out to have lower generation probabilities.

Germline-derived CDR1 and CDR2 are SNHLY and FYNNEI. Trimming pared 8 bases from V and 1 base from J, leaving 14 bases between. The CDR3 runs to 14 residues. The method was immunoSEQ multiplex PCR; TCRdb's version includes in-frame clones alone and lacks a portion of them. The repertoire holds about 2,200,000 clones, with about 93% as singletons. The material sequenced was naive CD8+ T cells from PBMCs. The receptor was isolated from a man between 18 and 29 years old in good health. Some clones in this sample may be carry-over from other donors' samples. The rearrangement links TRBV2 to TRBJ1-1; D unresolved. The CDR3 spells CASLGREGNTEAFF. The CDR3, as DNA: TGTGCCAGCTTGGGGAGGGAAGGGAACACTGAAGCTTTCTTT.